This T cell receptor beta chain was captured by sequencing in a study of regulatory dendritic cells for organ transplantation. Study background: Regulatory dendritic cells were monocyte-derived, receiving vitamin D3 on days 0 and 4 and IL-10 on day 4.

The protocol was immunoSEQ multiplex PCR, while the TCRdb copy is restricted to in-frame clones and leaves out a portion. The table shows roughly 12,000 clones, with 74% occurring only once. Germline CDR1 and CDR2: SGHRS and YFSETQ. Trimming took 6 bases from V and 3 from J; bases not matched to a gene: 7. This CDR3 is built from 14 residues. In regard to this clone: Its matching antigen is unknown.

Sorted subsets were CFSE-labeled and cultured roughly five days with allogeneic dendritic cells. The chain carries TRBV5-1 and TRBJ2-3; TRBD2 matches at 7 bases. The sequence was collected from a human donor in good health. Sequencing input: naive CD4+ T cells from blood cultured with regulatory dendritic cells. Subset: CD45RA+ naive T cells. The CDR3 is CASKGSGMTDTQYF. Written as DNA, the CDR3 is TGCGCCAGCAAAGGGAGCGGGATGACAGATACGCAGTATTTT. Combining the CDR3 with reference TRBV5-1 and TRBJ2-3 gives the whole variable domain KAGVTQTPRYLIKTRGQQVTLSCSPISGHRSVSWYQQTPGQGLQFLFEYFSETQRNKGNFPGRFSGRQFSNSRSEMNVSTLELGDSALYLCASKGSGMTDTQYFGPGTRLTVL.